The 20 T cell receptor beta chains in this list originate from one sample, sequenced in a study of blood T cell repertoires in COVID-19. Method: immunoSEQ multiplex PCR; TCRdb's copy keeps in-frame clones and lacks some. The data contain about 81,000 clones, less than 85% of them singletons. The source material was peripheral blood. The receptors derive from a human donor in a cohort sampled during active COVID-19.

This clone was detected only once. The CDR3 protein is CASSLLQGAVAAQYF. The CDR3 DNA reads as TGTGCCAGCAGCTTATTACAGGGGGCGGTCGCGGCCCAGTACTTC. The chain links TRBV7-6 to TRBJ2-5, with 9 bases matching TRBD1. The CDR3 runs 15 residues. Unmatched junction bases numbered 10, after V lost 2 bases and J lost 9 bases. CDR1 is SGHVS and CDR2 is FNYEAQ in the germline V gene.

The chain combines TRBV5-6 with TRBJ1-6; 7 positions match TRBD1. V dropped 2 bases and J dropped 4; count of bases not matched to a gene: 9. The CDR3 has 17 residues. CDR1 SGHDT and CDR2 YYEEEE come from the germline V gene. Here the CDR3 DNA reads TGTGCCAGCAGCTTTCAGGGGGGCACCGCTTATAATTCACCCCTCCACTTT. Amino acids: CASSFQGGTAYNSPLHF.

The chain combines TRBV28 with TRBJ2-3, with 10 bases matching TRBD2. CDR1 is MDHEN, CDR2 SYDVKM, per germline. The CDR3 has 19 residues. Trimming took 5 bases from V and 0 from J; bases not matched to a gene: 14. Here the CDR3 DNA reads TGTGCCAGCAGTCTTGTCAGCGGGGGGGCCCCTTATAGCACAGATACGCAGTATTTT. Protein: CASSLVSGGAPYSTDTQYF.

The chain has TRBV3-1 (or the pseudogene TRBV3-2) and TRBJ2-7; no clear D. Trimming removed 1 base from V and 3 bases from J, with 7 bases in between. The germline V gene encodes CDR1 LGHDT and CDR2 YNNKEL (reference sequence). The CDR3 covers 13 residues. The CDR3 DNA reads TGTGCCAGCAGCCAAGTGGGCCTCTACGAGCAGTACTTC. Translating it yields CASSQVGLYEQYF.

V and J are TRBV7-2 and TRBJ2-1; TRBD1 aligns across 10 bases. The CDR3 extends over 12 amino acids. V was pared by 5 bases and J by 15 bases, with 7 bases of the junction left unmatched. Germline V CDR1 and CDR2: SGHTA, FQGNSA. The CDR3 loop reads CASSRDRGIRFF. The CDR3, as DNA: TGTGCCAGCAGCCGGGACAGGGGAATTCGGTTCTTC. The variable domain in full, completed from reference TRBV7-2 and TRBJ2-1, reads GAGVSQSPSNKVTEKGKDVELRCDPISGHTALYWYRQSLGQGLEFLIYFQGNSAPDKSGLPSDRFSAERTGGSVSTLTIQRTQQEDSAVYLCASSRDRGIRFFGPGTRLTVL.

V is TRBV12-3 or TRBV12-4 and J is TRBJ1-2; possible D gene TRBD1, 5 bases. Deletions cut 3 bases from V and 4 bases from J, with 9 bases between. The CDR3 spans 13 residues. CDR3: CASSLQGSYGYTF. The CDR3 DNA is TGTGCCAGCAGTTTGCAGGGTTCCTATGGCTACACCTTC.

The chain joins TRBV29-1 to TRBJ2-3; no clear D gene. From germline, CDR1 is SQVTM and CDR2 ANQGSEA. The CDR3 runs to 15 residues. Between the trimmed V and J ends, which lost 3 bases and 1 base, there was a span of 14 bases. CDR3 DNA sequence: TGCAGCGTTGATCGTCGGTCCCCCGGCACAGATACGCAGTATTTT. This codes for CSVDRRSPGTDTQYF.

A note on this clone: The sample carries other DNA sequences with the same CDR3. The CDR3 loop reads CASSQDLRTGNTIYF. As DNA, the CDR3 is TGCGCCAGCAGCCAAGATCTCAGGACTGGAAACACCATATATTTT. The V call is TRBV4-1, the J call TRBJ1-3; D gene unclear. The CDR3 is 15 amino acids. Germline CDR1 and CDR2: MGHRA and YSYEKL. Trimming cost V 0 bases and J 2 bases, with 8 bases left between them.

The rearrangement uses TRBV10-2 and TRBJ1-1; weak D call: TRBD1 (6 bases). The V gene lost 6 bases and the J gene lost 1 base, with 12 bases spanning the gap. The length of the CDR3 is 14 residues. In germline, CDR1 is WSHSY, CDR2 SAAADI. CDR3 sequence (DNA): TGCGCCAGCAGGGCCGGGACAACGAACACTGAAGCTTTCTTT. As protein: CASRAGTTNTEAFF.

The CDR3 DNA is TGTGCCAGCAGCCAGACGGGACAGGGCGATGGCTACACCTTC. Translated: CASSQTGQGDGYTF. This rearrangement joins TRBV4-2 to TRBJ1-2, with 9 bases matching TRBD1. This CDR3 contains 14 residues. Germline V gene sequence: CDR1 LGHNA, CDR2 YNFKEQ. V was pared by 3 bases and J by 6 bases, with 5 bases of the junction left unmatched.

The chain links TRBV5-4 to TRBJ2-5; perhaps TRBD1 as D (9 bases). The length of the CDR3 is 15 residues. The V gene lost 2 bases and the J gene lost 4 bases, with 15 bases spanning the gap. Germline CDR1 SGHNT, CDR2 YYREEE (reference sequence). CDR3 sequence: CASSLQGAGGETQYF. In DNA, the CDR3 is TGTGCCAGCAGCTTACAGGGGGCGGGAGGAGAGACCCAGTACTTC. Full variable domain (rest looked up from reference TRBV5-4 and TRBJ2-5): ETGVTQSPTHLIKTRGQQVTLRCSSQSGHNTVSWYQQALGQGPQFIFQYYREEENGRGNFPPRFSGLQFPNYSSELNVNALELDDSALYLCASSLQGAGGETQYFGPGTRLLVL.

This rearrangement joins TRBV12-5 to TRBJ2-4; 11 bases map to TRBD1. With 4 bases clipped from V and 2 bases from J, the junction kept 10 bases outside the gene matches. The CDR3 has 18 amino acids. Germline V gene lookup returns CDR1 LGHNT and CDR2 FRNRAP. CDR3 in DNA: TGTGCTAGTGGTTCCGGGACAGGGGGTTTTTTAACCAAAAACATTCAGTACTTC. It is translated as CASGSGTGGFLTKNIQYF.

V is TRBV10-2 and J is TRBJ2-7; weak D call: TRBD1 (6 bases). CDR3 length equals 11 residues. V lost 9 bases, J lost 3 bases, and 9 bases lay in between. CDR1 and CDR2 (germline): WSHSY, SAAADI. The CDR3 coding sequence is TGCGCCAGGAGGGGGTACTACGAGCAGTACTTC. It is translated as CARRGYYEQYF.

The chain carries TRBV6-6 and TRBJ1-6, with D perhaps matching TRBD1 (6 bases). Germline-derived CDR1 and CDR2 are MNHNY and SVGAGI (reference sequence). The CDR3 sequence is 15 residues long. V was trimmed by 0 bases and J by 7 bases, leaving 10 bases between them. CDR3 DNA: TGTGCCAGCAGTTACTCGGGGCAGGGGAATTCACCCCTCCACTTT. Translation: CASSYSGQGNSPLHF.

A single count supports this clone. The genes are TRBV3-1 (or the pseudogene TRBV3-2) and TRBJ2-7, with D possibly TRBD1 on 6 matching bases. The CDR3 length is 12 residues. The germline V gene encodes CDR1 LGHDT and CDR2 YNNKEL (reference sequence). The germline V and J ends were trimmed by 3 bases and 7 bases, with 10 bases remaining between them. The CDR3 DNA follows: TGTGCCAGCAGCCAGGGGGCTCCGGAGCAGTACTTC. Encoded protein: CASSQGAPEQYF.

This chain joins TRBV30 and TRBJ1-5; TRBD1 might be the D (6 bases). CDR3 length equals 16 residues. CDR1 is GTSNPN and CDR2 is SVGIG in the germline V gene (reference sequence). With 3 bases removed from V and 1 base from J, the gap between germline ends came to 16 bases. CDR3 DNA: TGTGCCTGGAGCGAAGCTCCGGGGACAAGCAATCAGCCCCAGCATTTT. Translated, it gives CAWSEAPGTSNQPQHF.

This chain links TRBV14 with TRBJ2-7; D unclear. Deletions cut 1 base from V and 3 bases from J, with 10 bases between. The length of the CDR3 is 14 residues. Germline CDR1 SGHDN, CDR2 FVKESK. The CDR3 DNA reads TGTGCCAGCAGCCAAGCGAGCAGGTACTACGAGCAGTACTTC. It codes for CASSQASRYYEQYF.

J is TRBJ1-3 and V is TRBV5-4; 7 bases match TRBD1. The ends lost 0 bases at V and 0 bases at J; junction bases unmatched: 3. This CDR3 spans 16 amino acids. The germline gives CDR1 SGHNT, CDR2 YYREEE (reference sequence). The CDR3 region has the DNA TGTGCCAGCAGCTTGGGGACAGGCATCTCTGGAAACACCATATATTTT. It codes for CASSLGTGISGNTIYF.

The genes are TRBV10-3 and TRBJ2-2; TRBD1 matches at 7 bases. Germline CDR1 and CDR2: ENHRY and SYGVKD. Losses at the gene ends were 5 bases for V and 0 bases for J; bases not matched to a gene: 3. This CDR3 is built from 15 residues. CDR3 nucleotides: TGTGCCATCAGTCTGGGACAGCCGAACACCGGGGAGCTGTTTTTT. Translated: CAISLGQPNTGELFF.

A single count supports this clone. The chain carries TRBV5-1 and TRBJ2-5, with D perhaps matching TRBD1 (5 bases). V lost 1 base, J lost 2 bases, and 6 bases lay in between. The CDR3 runs 13 residues. CDR1 and CDR2 from the germline V gene are SGHRS and YFSETQ. The CDR3 coding sequence is TGCGCCAGCAGCTTGAGACAGCAAGAGACCCAGTACTTC. This translates into CASSLRQQETQYF.